This T cell receptor (beta chain) was sequenced during a study of beta chain features in type 1 diabetes. CD4+ naive, central memory, regulatory and stem cell-like memory subsets were isolated by sorting on CD45RO/CCR7/CD25/CD127/CD95/CD27. With regard to this clone: No antigen is known for it.

Germline CDR1 reads SNHLY; CDR2 reads FYNNEI. CDR3 length equals 13 residues. The V gene lost 3 bases and the J gene lost 1 base, with 7 bases spanning the gap. The study's findings and limits: Healthy donors had naive, central memory and Treg TCRB repertoires that appeared less similar than those seen among patients. There was a possibility that cDNA sequencing over-represented cells with high TCR expression.

cDNA synthesis used the whole RNA isolate, giving expressed TCRB sequences. This table comes from immunoSEQ multiplex PCR, and its TCRdb copy is limited to in-frame clones, with some not included. The sample gives some 100,000 clones, 30% to 50% of which show up once; 0.065% is in the top ten. This chain uses TRBV2 with TRBJ2-7, with no clear D. The sample was stem cell memory CD4+ T cells from blood. This receptor was taken from a woman aged 18 to 35 in good health. The CDR3 sequence: CASSDSVSYEQYF. The CDR3 coding sequence is TGTGCCAGCAGTGATTCGGTATCCTACGAGCAGTACTTC.